The 11 T cell receptor beta chains below all came from one sample that was sequenced in a study of T cell responses to AZD1222 COVID-19 vaccine. Clones were read by immunoSEQ multiplex PCR, and TCRdb kept only the in-frame ones, dropping some. The data show 93,000 or so clones, with over 80% seen just once and approximately 20% held by the top ten. Sequencing was performed on peripheral blood, taken on day 0 of AZD1222 vaccination. These receptors all stem from an adult in good health.

The CDR3 region is CASSSPRTVSYEQYF. CDR3 bases: TGTGCCAGCAGCTCCCCCCGGACAGTCTCCTACGAGCAGTACTTC. J is TRBJ2-7 and V is TRBV6-6, with D maybe TRBD1 (6 bases). The CDR3 contains 15 residues. V lost 6 bases and J 0 bases, leaving 15 bases between the germline ends. The germline gives CDR1 MNHNY, CDR2 SVGAGI (reference sequence).

As DNA, the CDR3 is TGTGCCAGCAGCTTGGACTTTTCGGGGGGCACTGAAGCTTTCTTT. Protein: CASSLDFSGGTEAFF. This chain uses TRBV5-4 with TRBJ1-1, with D possibly matching TRBD1 (5 bases). Germline V gene sequence: CDR1 SGHNT, CDR2 YYREEE (reference sequence). V was shortened by 0 bases and J by 4 bases, with 13 bases between the two germline ends. The CDR3 runs 15 residues. The whole variable domain, filled in from reference TRBV5-4 and TRBJ1-1, reads ETGVTQSPTHLIKTRGQQVTLRCSSQSGHNTVSWYQQALGQGPQFIFQYYREEENGRGNFPPRFSGLQFPNYSSELNVNALELDDSALYLCASSLDFSGGTEAFFGQGTRLTVV.

This clone was found once. The CDR3 nucleotides read TGTGCCAGCAGCGTAGATGGGTTTTCACCCCTCCACTTT. This gives the protein CASSVDGFSPLHF. The rearrangement joins TRBV9 to TRBJ1-6; no definite D call. The germline V and J ends were trimmed by 0 bases and 9 bases, with 7 bases remaining between them. Germline V gives CDR1 SGDLS, CDR2 YYNGEE. This CDR3 comprises 13 residues.

This chain connects TRBV6-5 to TRBJ1-2; the D gene is possibly TRBD1 (6 bases). The germline gives CDR1 MNHEY, CDR2 SVGAGI. The CDR3 sequence is 15 residues long. Trimming took off 0 bases at V and 4 bases at J, with 12 bases between the two ends. The CDR3 sequence is CASSYSAGAGYGYTF. The CDR3 DNA reads as TGTGCCAGCAGTTACTCAGCGGGGGCGGGCTATGGCTACACCTTC.

V and J are TRBV2 and TRBJ2-7; TRBD2 matches at 13 bases. Per germline, CDR1 SNHLY and CDR2 FYNNEI. The V segment lost 6 bases and the J segment 0 bases; nucleotides outside the gene matches: 17. The length of the CDR3 is 20 residues. The CDR3 is CASSQLTPTSGGDYSYEQYF. CDR3 sequence (DNA): TGTGCCAGCAGCCAACTGACCCCTACTAGCGGGGGGGACTACTCCTACGAGCAGTACTTC.

The rearrangement uses TRBV7-2 and TRBJ2-3, with TRBD2 matching over 7 bases. Per the germline V gene, CDR1 is SGHTA and CDR2 is FQGNSA. The CDR3 sequence is 13 residues long. The V gene end was trimmed by 2 bases and the J gene end by 4 bases; junction bases not matched to a gene: 0. The CDR3 coding sequence is TGTGCCAGCAGCTTACGGGAGGCAGATACGCAGTATTTT. This sequence encodes CASSLREADTQYF.

The chain has TRBV9 and TRBJ1-1; perhaps TRBD1 as D (6 bases). This CDR3 is 13 amino acids long. Germline lookup yields CDR1 SGDLS and CDR2 YYNGEE. Trimming took 4 bases from V and 3 from J, leaving 10 bases between them. CDR3 sequence: CASSSRTDTEAFF. Written as DNA, the CDR3 is TGTGCCAGCAGCTCCAGGACAGACACTGAAGCTTTCTTT.

The V and J genes are TRBV10-3 and TRBJ2-3, with 13 bases matching TRBD2. The V gene's germline CDR1 is ENHRY and CDR2 SYGVKD. The CDR3 consists of 15 residues. V lost 5 bases to trimming and J lost 4 bases; unmatched junction nucleotides: 3. CDR3 sequence reads: CAISQTSGGSDTQYF. CDR3 bases: TGTGCCATCAGTCAGACTAGCGGGGGGTCAGATACGCAGTATTTT.

The chain uses TRBV28 and TRBJ2-7, with D perhaps TRBD2 (6 bases). Per the germline V gene, CDR1 is MDHEN and CDR2 is SYDVKM. This CDR3 is built from 15 residues. V was trimmed by 3 bases and J by 3 bases, leaving 15 bases between them. CDR3 sequence reads: CASSFTGAEGYEQYF. CDR3 in DNA: TGTGCCAGCAGTTTTACGGGAGCAGAAGGCTACGAGCAGTACTTC. The full variable domain, completed using reference TRBV28 and TRBJ2-7, is DVKVTQSSRYLVKRTGEKVFLECVQDMDHENMFWYRQDPGLGLRLIYFSYDVKMKEKGDIPEGYSVSREKKERFSLILESASTNQTSMYLCASSFTGAEGYEQYFGPGTRLTVT.

The CDR3 protein is CASSPYGGANYGYTF. DNA of the CDR3: TGCGCCAGCAGCCCCTATGGGGGGGCTAACTATGGCTACACCTTC. The V gene is TRBV5-1, the J gene TRBJ1-2; weak D call: TRBD1 (5 bases). The CDR3 has 15 residues. Germline V gene data show CDR1 as SGHRS and CDR2 as YFSETQ. Trimming took off 4 bases at V and 0 bases at J, with 13 bases between the two ends. The entire variable domain, with the rest obtained from reference TRBV5-1 and TRBJ1-2, is as follows: KAGVTQTPRYLIKTRGQQVTLSCSPISGHRSVSWYQQTPGQGLQFLFEYFSETQRNKGNFPGRFSGRQFSNSRSEMNVSTLELGDSALYLCASSPYGGANYGYTFGSGTRLTVV.

J is TRBJ1-4 and V is TRBV7-2; no clear D. V lost 1 base, J lost 5 bases, and 11 bases lay in between. Germline-derived CDR1 and CDR2 are SGHTA and FQGNSA. The CDR3 loop spans 15 amino acids. CDR3 residues: CASSLGRISNEKLFF. DNA of the CDR3: TGTGCCAGCAGCTTAGGACGGATCTCGAATGAAAAACTGTTTTTT.